The source of this TCR beta chain is a study of kidney transplant recipient with SARS-CoV-2 infection. TCRdb reanalysed the reads using MiXCR and keeps one entry per CDR3 protein. The sample includes some 220,000 distinct CDR3 sequences, about 30% of them seen just once. This clonotype came up many times. Between the trimmed V and J ends, which lost 2 bases and 5 bases, there was a span of 21 bases. The CDR3 consists of 18 residues. Germline V lookup: CDR1 LGHDT, CDR2 YNNKEL (reference sequence). The V and J genes are TRBV3-1 and TRBJ2-2, with D unclear. This specimen was a blood sample, taken at baseline and on roughly day 110 from a kidney transplant recipient. The sequence was collected from a male patient between 25 and 39 years old who had COVID-19 and was a kidney transplant recipient. Some T cells may have originated in the graft donor. The CDR3 sequence: CASSQLRPISGLTGELFF. CDR3 nucleotides: TGTGCCAGCAGCCAATTGCGTCCCATTTCAGGCTTGACCGGGGAGCTGTTTTTT.